The 23 T cell receptor beta chains presented below share a single source sample, sequenced in a study of blood T cell repertoires in COVID-19. TCRdb's table, derived via immunoSEQ multiplex PCR, lists solely in-frame clones and lacks some. The profile shows 45,000 to 50,000 clones, 86% of them singletons. The sequenced sample consisted of peripheral blood. All receptors derive from a human donor in a cohort sampled during active COVID-19.

V and J are TRBV7-3 and TRBJ2-1; 11 nucleotides agree with TRBD2. Germline CDR1 SGHTA, CDR2 FQGTGA. J gave up 9 bases and V 1 base, and 8 bases lay outside the gene matches. The CDR3 contains 16 residues. The DNA for the CDR3 is TGTGCCAGCAGCTTAATAGCTAGCGGGGGGTACGGTGAGCAGTTCTTC. Protein product: CASSLIASGGYGEQFF.

This clone was seen a few times. CDR3 loop: CAVKGHTEAFF. The DNA of the CDR3 is TGTGCCGTGAAGGGGCACACTGAAGCTTTCTTT. The V gene is TRBV6-5, the J gene TRBJ1-1; possibly TRBD1 for D (5 bases). Trimming cost V 11 bases and J 3 bases, with 10 bases left between them. CDR3 length: 11 residues. Germline V lookup: CDR1 MNHEY, CDR2 SVGAGI.

This clone appeared once. The chain couples TRBV3-1 (or the pseudogene TRBV3-2) to TRBJ2-1; 7 bases align to TRBD1. The CDR3 spans 14 residues. Germline V gene data show CDR1 as LGHDT and CDR2 as YNNKEL (reference sequence). Trimming took 3 bases from V and 10 from J; bases not matched to a gene: 9. CDR3 bases: TGTGCCAGCAGCCAGATTCACAGGGGCAGGGAGCAGTTCTTC. Encoded protein: CASSQIHRGREQFF.

This chain links TRBV20-1 with TRBJ1-5; the D is unclear. In germline, CDR1 is DFQATT, CDR2 SNEGSKA (reference sequence). The length of the CDR3 is 13 residues. Trimming pared 3 bases from V and 4 bases from J, leaving 10 bases between. CDR3 region: CSASDGANQPQHF. CDR3 coding DNA: TGCAGTGCTAGTGACGGTGCTAATCAGCCCCAGCATTTT.

J is TRBJ2-6 and V is TRBV9, with 9 positions matching TRBD1. V dropped 7 bases and J dropped 2; count of bases not matched to a gene: 1. Germline CDR1 is SGDLS and CDR2 is YYNGEE. This CDR3 is built from 14 residues. CDR3 nucleotides: TGTGCCAGCGGACAGGGGACTGGGGCCAACGTCCTGACTTTC. It codes for CASGQGTGANVLTF.

The chain employs TRBV25-1 and TRBJ1-1; 7 nucleotides agree with TRBD1. V shed 5 bases, J shed 1 base, and the junction held 4 bases outside the gene matches. Germline CDR1 and CDR2: MGHDK and SYGVNS. This CDR3 is built from 14 residues. The CDR3 coding sequence is TGTGCCAGCAGTTCCCGGACAGGGAACACTGAAGCTTTCTTT. As protein: CASSSRTGNTEAFF.

V is TRBV28 and J is TRBJ1-2; TRBD1 agrees at 8 bases. Germline lookup yields CDR1 MDHEN and CDR2 SYDVKM. The junction had 3 bases not matched to a gene; V was cut back by 1 base and J by 2 bases. The CDR3 spans 15 residues. CDR3 in amino acids: CASSLSHRGNYGYTF. CDR3 sequence (DNA): TGTGCCAGCAGTTTATCCCACAGGGGGAACTATGGCTACACCTTC.

The chain uses TRBV27 and TRBJ1-2, with TRBD1 matching 9 bases. After removal of 3 bases from V and 8 bases from J, the junction contained 1 base not matched to a gene. The germline CDR1 and CDR2 sequences are MNHEY and SMNVEV (reference sequence). The CDR3 consists of 12 residues. CDR3 coding DNA: TGTGCCAGCAGTTTCACAGGGGGCGGCTACACCTTC. Its protein product is CASSFTGGGYTF.

The V and J genes are TRBV30 and TRBJ2-3, with TRBD2 as a possible D gene (8 bases). V was pared by 3 bases and J by 4 bases, with 20 bases between. Germline values: CDR1 GTSNPN, CDR2 SVGIG (reference sequence). The CDR3 spans 16 residues. The CDR3 DNA is TGTGCCTGGAGGGCGGGGGGACAGAGGCTTTCAGATACGCAGTATTTT. Translating gives CAWRAGGQRLSDTQYF. Together with reference TRBV30 and TRBJ2-3, the CDR3 gives the full variable domain: SQTIHQWPATLVQPVGSPLSLECTVEGTSNPNLYWYRQAAGRGLQLLFYSVGIGQISSEVPQNLSASRPQDRQFILSSKKLLLSDSGFYLCAWRAGGQRLSDTQYFGPGTRLTVL.

The chain employs TRBV19 and TRBJ2-3; the D gene is possibly TRBD2 (5 bases). The CDR3 runs to 14 residues. Germline lookup yields CDR1 LNHDA and CDR2 SQIVND (reference sequence). The V end was cut by 3 bases, the J end by 4 bases, with 11 bases between. The CDR3 sequence is CASSISRTPDTQYF. The CDR3 DNA reads TGTGCCAGTAGTATTAGCAGGACTCCAGATACGCAGTATTTT.

This chain uses TRBV3-1 (or the pseudogene TRBV3-2) with TRBJ2-6; no clear D. The CDR3 sequence is 16 residues long. Germline V gene sequence: CDR1 LGHDT, CDR2 YNNKEL (reference sequence). The V end was cut by 1 base, the J end by 0 bases, with 7 bases between. CDR3 sequence reads: CASSQGRSSGANVLTF. CDR3 nucleotides: TGTGCCAGCAGCCAAGGCAGAAGCTCTGGGGCCAACGTCCTGACTTTC.

The chain employs TRBV3-1 (or the pseudogene TRBV3-2) and TRBJ1-2, with a possible D match to TRBD1 (5 bases). The CDR3 extends over 15 amino acids. In germline, CDR1 is LGHDT, CDR2 YNNKEL (reference sequence). V gave up 0 bases and J gave up 5 bases, with 13 bases separating them. The CDR3 spells CASSQDPGGFYGYTF. For the CDR3, the DNA is TGTGCCAGCAGCCAAGATCCGGGGGGATTTTATGGCTACACCTTC.

The table lists this clone with a few counts. V usage is TRBV2 and J usage is TRBJ1-5; no definite D call. V shed 4 bases and J shed 4 bases, with 8 bases lying between them. CDR1 and CDR2 from the germline V gene are SNHLY and FYNNEI. CDR3 length: 13 residues. CDR3 nucleotides: TGTGCCAGCAGTGTAACGCTAAATCAGCCCCAGCATTTT. This codes for CASSVTLNQPQHF.

This chain joins TRBV2 and TRBJ1-4; TRBD1 aligns across 11 bases. Germline lookup yields CDR1 SNHLY and CDR2 FYNNEI. This CDR3 comprises 16 residues. V was pared by 5 bases and J by 2 bases, with 4 bases of the junction left unmatched. The CDR3 is CASSWTGGRTNEKLFF. Written as DNA, the CDR3 is TGTGCCAGCAGTTGGACAGGGGGCAGGACTAATGAAAAACTGTTTTTT.

This rearrangement joins TRBV29-1 to TRBJ2-1; 8 bases line up with TRBD2. Trimming took 1 base from V and 9 from J; bases not matched to a gene: 11. The CDR3 has 15 amino acids. Germline CDR1 is SQVTM and CDR2 is ANQGSEA. CDR3 sequence: CSVEGGLVRESEQFF. Here the CDR3 DNA reads TGCAGCGTTGAAGGGGGACTAGTGAGAGAATCTGAGCAGTTCTTC.

The sample holds one count of this clone. The V gene is TRBV9, the J gene TRBJ2-1, with 8 bases lining up with TRBD2. Germline V gene sequence: CDR1 SGDLS, CDR2 YYNGEE. The CDR3 covers 17 residues. With 6 bases clipped from V and 4 bases from J, the junction kept 15 bases outside the gene matches. CDR3 amino acids: CASTISSGGGTYNEQFF. The CDR3 DNA reads as TGTGCCAGCACCATCTCATCAGGCGGGGGGACATACAATGAGCAGTTCTTC.

The J gene is TRBJ1-2, the V gene TRBV10-3; a weak D match, TRBD1 (5 bases). Germline V gives CDR1 ENHRY, CDR2 SYGVKD. The CDR3 loop spans 14 amino acids. V lost 2 bases and J 2 bases, leaving 9 bases between the germline ends. This CDR3 is CAISEGQRNYGYTF. The DNA of the CDR3 is TGTGCCATCAGTGAGGGACAAAGAAACTATGGCTACACCTTC.

The chain has TRBV7-3 and TRBJ2-3, with TRBD2 matching 13 bases. Germline lookup yields CDR1 SGHTA and CDR2 FQGTGA. Trimming took 4 bases from V and 5 from J; bases not matched to a gene: 12. The CDR3 is 18 amino acids. This CDR3 reads CASSSPLTSGGVGDTQYF. In nucleotides, the CDR3 is TGTGCCAGCAGCTCCCCACTCACTAGCGGGGGGGTTGGAGATACGCAGTATTTT.

The chain is built from TRBV19 and TRBJ1-4, with D possibly TRBD1 on 5 matching bases. Trimming pared 8 bases from V and 3 bases from J, leaving 19 bases between. The CDR3 consists of 16 residues. Germline CDR1 is LNHDA and CDR2 is SQIVND (reference sequence). This CDR3 reads CASLPFAAGSNEKLFF. The CDR3 DNA reads as TGTGCCAGTTTGCCCTTCGCTGCAGGGTCTAATGAAAAACTGTTTTTT.

This chain links TRBV3-1 (or the pseudogene TRBV3-2) with TRBJ2-6; 10 positions agree with TRBD1. Germline CDR1 LGHDT, CDR2 YNNKEL (reference sequence). The CDR3 has 19 amino acids. V trimming: 1 base; J trimming: 1 base; junction bases outside the gene matches: 7. CDR3 loop: CASSQGPPGQGSGANVLTF. The CDR3 DNA reads TGTGCCAGCAGCCAAGGCCCTCCGGGACAGGGGTCTGGGGCCAACGTCCTGACTTTC.

In this sample, this clone turned up a few times. This chain connects TRBV2 to TRBJ1-5; perhaps TRBD1 as D (5 bases). The V and J ends lost 6 bases and 2 bases respectively, with 11 bases between them. CDR1 is SNHLY and CDR2 is FYNNEI in the germline V gene. The CDR3 covers 14 residues. The CDR3 bases are TGTGCCAGCAGATTGACAGAGGGCAATCAGCCCCAGCATTTT. Amino acids: CASRLTEGNQPQHF.

This clone appeared once. The chain joins TRBV2 to TRBJ2-1; the match to TRBD2 covers 8 bases. CDR1 is SNHLY, CDR2 FYNNEI, per germline. The CDR3 spans 17 residues. Germline trimming cut 4 bases from V and 4 bases from J; bases unmatched to any gene: 12. This CDR3 is CASSGGLSGVQYNEQFF. The CDR3, as DNA: TGTGCCAGCAGTGGCGGTCTTAGCGGGGTCCAATACAATGAGCAGTTCTTC.

This chain connects TRBV9 to TRBJ1-2; 7 bases align to TRBD1. The CDR3 has 16 residues. The trim removed 1 base at V and 2 bases at J, leaving 8 bases unmatched. Germline assignment: CDR1 SGDLS and CDR2 YYNGEE. CDR3 protein: CASSVSRDSLNYGYTF. CDR3 in DNA: TGTGCCAGCAGCGTAAGCCGGGACAGCTTAAACTATGGCTACACCTTC.